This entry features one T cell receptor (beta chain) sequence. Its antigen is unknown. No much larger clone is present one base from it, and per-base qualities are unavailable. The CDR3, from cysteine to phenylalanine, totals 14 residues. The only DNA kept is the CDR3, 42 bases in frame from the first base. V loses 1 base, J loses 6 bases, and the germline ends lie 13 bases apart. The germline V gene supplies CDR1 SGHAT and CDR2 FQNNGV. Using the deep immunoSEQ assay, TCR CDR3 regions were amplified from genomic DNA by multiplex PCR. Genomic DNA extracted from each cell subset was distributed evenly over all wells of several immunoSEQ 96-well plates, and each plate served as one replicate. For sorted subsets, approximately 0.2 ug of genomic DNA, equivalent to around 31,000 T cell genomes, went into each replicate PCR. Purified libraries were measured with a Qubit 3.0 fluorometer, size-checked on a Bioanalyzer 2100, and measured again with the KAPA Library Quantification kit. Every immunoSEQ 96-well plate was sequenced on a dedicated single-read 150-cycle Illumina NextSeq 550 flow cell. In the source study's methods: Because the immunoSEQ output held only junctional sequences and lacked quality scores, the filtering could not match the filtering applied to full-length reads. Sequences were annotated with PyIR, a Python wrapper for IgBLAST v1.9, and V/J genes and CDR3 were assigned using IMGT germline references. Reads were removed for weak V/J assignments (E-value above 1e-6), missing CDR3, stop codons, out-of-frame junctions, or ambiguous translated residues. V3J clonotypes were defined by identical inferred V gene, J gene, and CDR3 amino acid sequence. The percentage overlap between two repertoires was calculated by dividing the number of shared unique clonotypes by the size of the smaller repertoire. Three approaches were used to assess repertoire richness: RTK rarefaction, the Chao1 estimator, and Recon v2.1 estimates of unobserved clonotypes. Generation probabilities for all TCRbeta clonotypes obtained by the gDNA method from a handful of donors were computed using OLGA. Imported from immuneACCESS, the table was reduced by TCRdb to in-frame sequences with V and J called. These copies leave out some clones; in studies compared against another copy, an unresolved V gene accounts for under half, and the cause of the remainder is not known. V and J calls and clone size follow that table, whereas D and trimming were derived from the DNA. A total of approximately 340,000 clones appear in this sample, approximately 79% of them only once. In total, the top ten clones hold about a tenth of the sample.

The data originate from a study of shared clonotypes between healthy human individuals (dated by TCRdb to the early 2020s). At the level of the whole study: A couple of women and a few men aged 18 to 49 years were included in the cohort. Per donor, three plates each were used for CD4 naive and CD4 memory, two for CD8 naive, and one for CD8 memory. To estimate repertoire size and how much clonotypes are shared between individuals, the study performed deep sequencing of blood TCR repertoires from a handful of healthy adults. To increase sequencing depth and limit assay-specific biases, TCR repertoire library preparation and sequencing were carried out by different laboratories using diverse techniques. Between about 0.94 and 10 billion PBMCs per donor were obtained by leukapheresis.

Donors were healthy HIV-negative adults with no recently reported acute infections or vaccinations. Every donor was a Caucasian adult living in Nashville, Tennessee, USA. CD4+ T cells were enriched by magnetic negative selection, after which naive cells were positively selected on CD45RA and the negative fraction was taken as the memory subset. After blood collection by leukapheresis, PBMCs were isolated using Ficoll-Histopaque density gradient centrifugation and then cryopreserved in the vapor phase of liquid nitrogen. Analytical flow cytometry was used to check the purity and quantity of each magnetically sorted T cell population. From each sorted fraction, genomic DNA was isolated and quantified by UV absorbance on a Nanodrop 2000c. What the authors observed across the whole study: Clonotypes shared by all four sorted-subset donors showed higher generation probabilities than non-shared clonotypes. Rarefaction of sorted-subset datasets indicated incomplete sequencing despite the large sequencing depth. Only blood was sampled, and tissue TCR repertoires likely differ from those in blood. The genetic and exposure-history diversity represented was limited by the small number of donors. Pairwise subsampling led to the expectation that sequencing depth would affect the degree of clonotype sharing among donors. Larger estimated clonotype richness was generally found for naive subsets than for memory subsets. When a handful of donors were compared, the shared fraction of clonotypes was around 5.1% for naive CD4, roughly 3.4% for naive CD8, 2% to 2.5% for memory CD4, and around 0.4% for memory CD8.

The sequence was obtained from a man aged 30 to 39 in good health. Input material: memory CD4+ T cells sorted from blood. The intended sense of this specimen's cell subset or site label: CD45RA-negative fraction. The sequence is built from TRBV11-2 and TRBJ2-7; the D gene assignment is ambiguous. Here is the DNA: TGTGCCAGCAGCTTAGTAGGTGGGCCGGGCGAGCAGTACTTC. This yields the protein CASSLVGGPGEQYF.